Below, 30 T cell receptor beta chains from the same sample are listed, as sequenced in a study of T cell responses to AZD1222 COVID-19 vaccine. Data came from immunoSEQ multiplex PCR; TCRdb stores just in-frame clones and leaves some out. The sample carries approximately 120,000 clones, roughly nine tenths recorded once. The sample in question was peripheral blood, obtained on day 0 of AZD1222 vaccination. The receptors come from an adult in good health.

The rearrangement uses TRBV19 and TRBJ2-3; D is unresolved. Germline V lookup: CDR1 LNHDA, CDR2 SQIVND (reference sequence). V lost 3 bases to trimming and J lost 0 bases, with 7 bases between them. This CDR3 comprises 14 residues. The CDR3, as DNA: TGTGCCAGTAGTATCGGTCTTAGCACAGATACGCAGTATTTT. Encoded protein: CASSIGLSTDTQYF.

V usage is TRBV5-1 and J usage is TRBJ1-5, with 9 positions matching TRBD1. The ends lost 0 bases at V and 7 bases at J; junction bases unmatched: 5. This CDR3 region has 15 residues. Per germline, CDR1 SGHRS and CDR2 YFSETQ. CDR3 in DNA: TGCGCCAGCAGCTTGGACGGACAGGGGATCCAGCCCCAGCATTTT. Its protein product is CASSLDGQGIQPQHF.

V and J are TRBV15 and TRBJ2-5, with D maybe TRBD2 (6 bases). This CDR3 has 15 residues. The V end was cut by 1 base, the J end by 2 bases, with 11 bases between. The germline CDR1 and CDR2 sequences are LNHNV and YYDKDF (reference sequence). In nucleotides, the CDR3 is TGTGCCACCAGCAGAGGGAGGGCCGAGCAAGAGACCCAGTACTTC. Translating gives CATSRGRAEQETQYF.

This clone was seen only a few times. The chain has TRBV7-8 and TRBJ1-1, with 9 bases lining up with TRBD1. The J segment lost 5 bases and the V segment lost 5 bases, leaving 9 bases of the junction unmatched. The CDR3 extends over 15 amino acids. Germline V gene lookup returns CDR1 SGHVS and CDR2 FQNEAQ. The CDR3 DNA reads as TGTGCCAGCAGCGCAACACAGGGGGCTGGTACTGAAGCTTTCTTT. It yields the protein CASSATQGAGTEAFF.

V and J are TRBV19 and TRBJ2-3, with 8 bases that match TRBD2. V dropped 7 bases and J dropped 3; count of bases not matched to a gene: 9. This CDR3 contains 15 residues. CDR1 and CDR2 (germline): LNHDA, SQIVND (reference sequence). In DNA, the CDR3 is TGTGCCAGTAAGGCTTTAGCGGGGCGAACAGATACGCAGTATTTT. It specifies CASKALAGRTDTQYF.

The chain employs TRBV6-5 and TRBJ1-2; TRBD1 might be the D (6 bases). Per the germline V gene, CDR1 is MNHEY and CDR2 is SVGAGI. Trimming shortened V by 6 bases and J by 2 bases, and 10 bases separated the two germline ends. The CDR3 length is 13 residues. The DNA of the CDR3 is TGTGCCAGCAGCTCGACAGGAAACTATGGCTACACCTTC. Translation: CASSSTGNYGYTF.

J is TRBJ2-7 and V is TRBV15; tentatively, D is TRBD1 (6 bases). V was shortened by 1 base and J by 0 bases, with 7 bases between the two germline ends. The CDR3 contains 14 residues. CDR1 is LNHNV and CDR2 is YYDKDF in the germline V gene (reference sequence). The CDR3 coding sequence is TGTGCCACCAGCAGAGGACAGGACTCCTACGAGCAGTACTTC. Its protein is CATSRGQDSYEQYF.

The chain carries TRBV6-5 and TRBJ2-2; 7 positions match TRBD1. The V gene end was trimmed by 7 bases and the J gene end by 7 bases; junction bases not matched to a gene: 3. The CDR3 totals 12 residues. Germline CDR1 reads MNHEY; CDR2 reads SVGAGI. The CDR3 sequence is CASTSGGGELFF. Here the CDR3 DNA reads TGTGCCAGCACTTCAGGGGGCGGGGAGCTGTTTTTT.

V is TRBV6-5 and J is TRBJ2-5; D might be TRBD2 (5 bases). The V and J ends lost 6 bases and 7 bases respectively, with 15 bases between them. From germline, CDR1 is MNHEY and CDR2 SVGAGI. The CDR3 totals 13 residues. Here the CDR3 reads CASRNGVFGTQYF. The CDR3 bases are TGTGCCAGCAGAAACGGGGTATTTGGGACCCAGTACTTC.

The chain combines TRBV6-2 or TRBV6-3 with TRBJ1-4, with D possibly matching TRBD1 (5 bases). Trimming left V 0 bases short and J 7 bases short, with 18 bases between. Germline CDR1 is MNHEY and CDR2 is SVGEGT. The CDR3 sequence is 17 residues long. In nucleotides, the CDR3 is TGTGCCAGCAGTTACTCGACTTCAGGGTTTTTTGGTGAAAAACTGTTTTTT. Translation gives CASSYSTSGFFGEKLFF.

For the CDR3, the DNA is TGTGCCAGCAGCCAAGGGACAGGGTCCTACGAGCAGTACTTC. It specifies CASSQGTGSYEQYF. This chain links TRBV14 with TRBJ2-7; the match to TRBD1 covers 8 bases. V shed 1 base, J shed 1 base, and the junction held 0 bases outside the gene matches. The CDR3 covers 14 residues. The germline V gene encodes CDR1 SGHDN and CDR2 FVKESK.

The chain combines TRBV7-9 with TRBJ2-3, with D uncertain. Per the germline V gene, CDR1 is SEHNR and CDR2 is FQNEAQ (reference sequence). Trimming removed 3 bases from V and 1 base from J, with 5 bases in between. The CDR3 spans 13 residues. CDR3 sequence: CASSFRGTDTQYF. CDR3 sequence (DNA): TGTGCCAGCAGCTTCCGGGGCACAGATACGCAGTATTTT.

Remarks on this clone: The germline gene is not matched at one end of the junction; a read error may be the cause. The chain combines TRBV20-1 with TRBJ1-2; no clear D. CDR1 and CDR2 from the germline V gene are DFQATT and SNEGSKA (reference sequence). This CDR3 region has 12 residues. DNA for the CDR3: TGCAGTGCTAGTCGAACCGTATATGACTACACCTTC. It specifies CSASRTVYDYTF.

The chain uses TRBV11-3 and TRBJ2-1; D possibly matches TRBD1 or TRBD2 (5 bases each). The CDR3 extends over 16 amino acids. Trimming pared 6 bases from V and 2 bases from J, leaving 17 bases between. The germline V gene encodes CDR1 SGHNT and CDR2 YENEEA. As DNA, the CDR3 is TGTGCCAGCAGTTCACCGGGACGGACGCCCTACAATGAGCAGTTCTTC. This sequence encodes CASSSPGRTPYNEQFF.

In the case of this clone: Mismatch with germline at one junction end may stem from a read error. The chain joins TRBV25-1 to TRBJ1-1; D is undetermined. The CDR3 loop spans 13 amino acids. Germline CDR1 reads MGHDK; CDR2 reads SYGVNS. In DNA, the CDR3 is TGTGCCAGCAGTGAATACGGTCCGAGATACGTTTCCTTT. Amino acid sequence: CASSEYGPRYVSF.

This clone was observed once. The chain carries TRBV5-1 and TRBJ2-3, with D tentatively TRBD2 (5 bases). The CDR3 sequence is 15 residues long. The V end lost 2 bases, the J end lost 4 bases, and 14 bases lay between the germline ends. CDR1 and CDR2 from the germline V gene are SGHRS and YFSETQ. Here the CDR3 DNA reads TGCGCCAGCAGCTTTACCTTGGCGGGCCCAGATACGCAGTATTTT. Translating gives CASSFTLAGPDTQYF.

V gene TRBV6-2 or TRBV6-3 combines with J gene TRBJ2-3, with D tentatively TRBD2 (7 bases). This CDR3 is built from 16 residues. Between the trimmed V and J ends, which lost 2 bases and 4 bases, there was a span of 16 bases. Germline V gene lookup returns CDR1 MNHEY and CDR2 SVGEGT. Here the CDR3 DNA reads TGTGCCAGCAGTTACGGGTCGGGGGGCCAAGCAGATACGCAGTATTTT. Translation: CASSYGSGGQADTQYF.

This chain joins TRBV10-3 and TRBJ1-6; TRBD1 is a possible D gene (6 bases). CDR1 is ENHRY, CDR2 SYGVKD, per germline. V was pared by 6 bases and J by 10 bases, with 16 bases between. The length of the CDR3 is 14 residues. The CDR3 nucleotides read TGTGCCATCAGGGAGGACAAAGGGGGATCACCCCTCCACTTT. This codes for CAIREDKGGSPLHF.

This chain joins TRBV6-5 and TRBJ2-5; no clear D gene. The CDR3 loop spans 12 amino acids. V lost 6 bases, J lost 3 bases, and 8 bases lay in between. Germline CDR1 reads MNHEY; CDR2 reads SVGAGI. The CDR3 sequence is CASSPVEETQYF. In DNA form, the CDR3 reads TGTGCCAGCAGCCCCGTGGAAGAGACCCAGTACTTC.

This sequence joins TRBV6-5 and TRBJ2-7; TRBD2 agrees at 7 bases. With V trimmed by 2 bases and J by 3 bases, 4 bases remained unmatched. The CDR3 length is 14 residues. Germline lookup yields CDR1 MNHEY and CDR2 SVGAGI. This chain's CDR3 is CASSYRLAVYEQYF. As DNA, the CDR3 is TGTGCCAGCAGTTACAGACTAGCAGTCTACGAGCAGTACTTC.

The rearrangement joins TRBV30 to TRBJ1-5, with a possible D match to TRBD1 (6 bases). V dropped 2 bases and J dropped 0 bases, with 11 bases sitting between them. The CDR3 loop spans 15 amino acids. Germline V lookup: CDR1 GTSNPN, CDR2 SVGIG (reference sequence). CDR3 sequence (DNA): TGTGCCTGGAGTTCAGGGGACTATAGCAATCAGCCCCAGCATTTT. It codes for CAWSSGDYSNQPQHF.

The V gene is TRBV3-1 (or the pseudogene TRBV3-2), the J gene TRBJ2-1; perhaps TRBD1 as D (6 bases). The CDR3 runs 17 residues. Trimming pared 0 bases from V and 0 bases from J, leaving 12 bases between. Germline lookup yields CDR1 LGHDT and CDR2 YNNKEL (reference sequence). The CDR3 nucleotides are TGTGCCAGCAGCCAAGAAATTCGGACAGTCTCCTACAATGAGCAGTTCTTC. This gives the protein CASSQEIRTVSYNEQFF.

This clone appeared a few times. This chain links TRBV5-1 with TRBJ2-7; D gene unclear. V dropped 3 bases and J dropped 6 bases, with 13 bases sitting between them. Germline CDR1 reads SGHRS; CDR2 reads YFSETQ. This CDR3 spans 13 amino acids. The CDR3 is CASSYDPAREQYF. The CDR3 DNA reads TGCGCCAGCAGCTATGACCCCGCCCGCGAGCAGTACTTC.

The chain joins TRBV7-8 to TRBJ2-4; D may be TRBD1 or TRBD2 (5 bases each). CDR1 is SGHVS, CDR2 FQNEAQ, per germline. The CDR3 loop spans 16 amino acids. Trimming took off 5 bases at V and 3 bases at J, with 17 bases between the two ends. The chain's CDR3 is CASSRRGEGDKNIQYF. DNA of the CDR3: TGTGCCAGCAGCCGACGGGGTGAAGGGGACAAAAACATTCAGTACTTC.

V and J are TRBV6-4 and TRBJ2-1; D is perhaps TRBD2 (7 bases). The CDR3 length is 17 residues. Trimming removed 2 bases at V and 1 base at J, with 15 bases between. CDR1 is MRHNA and CDR2 is SNTAGT in the germline V gene. The CDR3 DNA sequence: TGTGCCAGCAGTGACCCCGCGGGGGCAGGGTCCTACAATGAGCAGTTCTTC. Translated: CASSDPAGAGSYNEQFF.

V and J are TRBV4-3 and TRBJ2-2, with D uncertain. The germline V and J ends were trimmed by 0 bases and 3 bases, with 11 bases remaining between them. The CDR3 is made up of 16 amino acids. Germline V CDR1 and CDR2: LGHNA, YSLEER. The CDR3 nucleotides are TGCGCCAGCAGCCAAGATGAGGATTTCGACACCGGGGAGCTGTTTTTT. This codes for CASSQDEDFDTGELFF.

CDR3 in amino acids: CASSLRGRQTEAFF. The CDR3 nucleotides are TGTGCCAGCAGCCTCAGGGGGCGTCAAACTGAAGCTTTCTTT. This chain links TRBV11-2 with TRBJ1-1; 8 nucleotides align to TRBD1. This CDR3 has 14 amino acids. The germline V gene encodes CDR1 SGHAT and CDR2 FQNNGV. Unmatched junction bases numbered 7, after V lost 5 bases and J lost 5 bases.

This clone turned up a few times. The genes are TRBV2 and TRBJ2-2, with D possibly matching TRBD1 (5 bases). Germline assignment: CDR1 SNHLY and CDR2 FYNNEI. Between the trimmed V and J ends, which lost 6 bases and 5 bases, there was a span of 10 bases. This CDR3 spans 13 amino acids. In nucleotides, the CDR3 is TGTGCCAGCAGAACTCAGGGAACCGGGGAGCTGTTTTTT. Translated, it gives CASRTQGTGELFF.

This chain links TRBV5-4 with TRBJ1-2, with 9 positions matching TRBD1. The CDR3 extends over 16 amino acids. Per the germline V gene, CDR1 is SGHNT and CDR2 is YYREEE (reference sequence). V lost 1 base and J lost 6; bases outside the gene matches: 10. The CDR3 loop reads CASSLSWDRVKNGYTF. CDR3 bases: TGTGCCAGCAGCTTGAGTTGGGACAGGGTTAAAAATGGCTACACCTTC.

CDR3 in amino acids: CASSQKNPQNTEAFF. The DNA for the CDR3 is TGTGCCAGCAGTCAAAAAAATCCACAGAACACTGAAGCTTTCTTT. The rearrangement links TRBV6-2 or TRBV6-3 to TRBJ1-1; D gene ambiguous. Per germline, CDR1 MNHEY and CDR2 SVGEGT. The CDR3 is 15 residues long. V dropped 5 bases and J dropped 1 base, with 14 bases sitting between them.